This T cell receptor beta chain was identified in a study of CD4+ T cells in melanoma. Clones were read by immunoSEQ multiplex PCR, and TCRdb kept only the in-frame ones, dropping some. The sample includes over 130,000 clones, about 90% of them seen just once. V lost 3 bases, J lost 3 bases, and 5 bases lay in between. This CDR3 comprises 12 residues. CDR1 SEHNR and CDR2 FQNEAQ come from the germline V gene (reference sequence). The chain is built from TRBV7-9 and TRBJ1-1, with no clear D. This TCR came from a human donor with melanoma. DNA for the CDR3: TGTGCCAGCAGCTTCGGTTACACTGAAGCTTTCTTT. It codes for CASSFGYTEAFF.